The sequence of this T cell receptor beta chain was determined in a study of cytomegalovirus exposure and HLA in healthy donors. This CDR3 has 17 residues. CDR1 is LNHDA, CDR2 SQIVND, per germline (reference sequence). J gave up 2 bases and V 5 bases, and 8 bases lay outside the gene matches. Use of 60 Vbeta and 13 Jbeta primers characterized the PCR. Only in-frame clones appear in the TCRdb table, and some are missing; sequencing was by immunoSEQ multiplex PCR. The sample comprises more than 150,000 clones, approximately 80% of which are singletons, and around 1.6% rests with the top ten. The sequenced material came from PBMCs. The source is a man younger than 35 in good health and CMV-seronegative. The chain joins TRBV19 to TRBJ1-6; 8 bases match TRBD1. The CDR3: CASSPRTGLAYNSPLHF. For the CDR3, the DNA is TGTGCCAGTAGTCCCCGGACAGGGCTGGCCTATAATTCACCCCTCCACTTT.